The rows below give T cell receptor beta chains drawn from one sample of a study of T cells in Graves' hyperthyroidism and ophthalmopathy. TCRdb analysed the multiplex PCR reads with MiXCR anew, one entry per CDR3 protein. Of around 300,000 distinct CDR3 sequences listed, roughly an eighth are singletons. Material for sequencing was blood. Receptor source: a woman between 40 and 55 years old with Graves' hyperthyroidism. Each CDR3 is given with its conserved first and last residue. The order of the fields is V gene, D gene, clone size, J gene, CDR3 protein, CDR3 DNA. The D gene is left open where the match is weak. Size tells how often a clone was seen (once, few, many) or the class of an expanded clone, and some rows leave it out.

v_gene: TRBV19; d_gene: NA; abundance: few; j_gene: TRBJ2-7; CDR3aa: CASSIGTAAYEQYF; CDR3nt: TGTGCCAGTAGTATTGGGACTGCAGCCTACGAGCAGTACTTC
v_gene: TRBV24-1; d_gene: NA; abundance: few; j_gene: TRBJ2-2; CDR3aa: CATSDPDSYTGELFF; CDR3nt: TGTGCCACCAGTGATCCGGACTCTTACACCGGGGAGCTGTTTTTT
v_gene: TRBV5-6; d_gene: TRBD2; abundance: many; j_gene: TRBJ2-1; CDR3aa: CASSLVSGGYNEQFF; CDR3nt: TGTGCCAGCAGCTTGGTGTCGGGAGGGTACAATGAGCAGTTCTTC
v_gene: TRBV27; d_gene: NA; abundance: many; j_gene: TRBJ1-6; CDR3aa: CASSPALGRRNSPLHF; CDR3nt: TGTGCCAGCAGTCCCGCCCTGGGTCGTCGGAATTCACCCCTCCACTTT
v_gene: TRBV28; d_gene: TRBD1; abundance: many; j_gene: TRBJ2-4; CDR3aa: CASSLVGQGARIQYF; CDR3nt: TGTGCCAGCAGTTTGGTGGGACAGGGGGCTCGGATTCAGTACTTC
v_gene: TRBV6-5; d_gene: NA; abundance: many; j_gene: TRBJ1-1; CDR3aa: CASSYGWERAATEAFF; CDR3nt: TGTGCCAGCAGTTACGGGTGGGAGCGCGCGGCCACTGAAGCTTTCTTT
v_gene: TRBV20-1; d_gene: NA; abundance: many; j_gene: TRBJ2-3; CDR3aa: CSAPGYSGHSTDTQYF; CDR3nt: TGCAGTGCCCCGGGATATTCGGGACACAGCACAGATACGCAGTATTTT
v_gene: TRBV19; d_gene: NA; abundance: few; j_gene: TRBJ1-3; CDR3aa: CASSRSGGTSGNTIYF; CDR3nt: TGTGCCAGTAGTAGGTCGGGCGGTACCTCTGGAAACACCATATATTTT
v_gene: TRBV18; d_gene: NA; abundance: NA; j_gene: TRBJ2-7; CDR3aa: CASSPSSASSYEQYF; CDR3nt: TGTGCCAGCTCACCATCTAGCGCAAGCTCCTACGAGCAGTACTTC
v_gene: TRBV5-1; d_gene: TRBD2; abundance: few; j_gene: TRBJ2-1; CDR3aa: CASSGGGTYNEQFF; CDR3nt: TGCGCCAGCAGTGGGGGGGGGACCTACAATGAGCAGTTCTTC
v_gene: TRBV6-4; d_gene: NA; abundance: few; j_gene: TRBJ1-6; CDR3aa: CASKGRSGLGDNSPLHF; CDR3nt: TGTGCCAGCAAAGGTCGCTCAGGGCTTGGCGATAATTCACCCCTCCACTTT
v_gene: TRBV7-2; d_gene: TRBD2; abundance: few; j_gene: TRBJ2-7; CDR3aa: CASSLAGLAGAYEQYF; CDR3nt: TGTGCCAGCAGCTTAGCCGGACTAGCGGGAGCCTACGAGCAGTACTTC
v_gene: TRBV20-1; d_gene: NA; abundance: few; j_gene: TRBJ2-3; CDR3aa: CSARAPEGLTDTQYF; CDR3nt: TGCAGTGCTAGAGCCCCGGAGGGGTTGACAGATACGCAGTATTTT
v_gene: TRBV20-1; d_gene: NA; abundance: many; j_gene: TRBJ1-5; CDR3aa: CSASWGGNQPQHF; CDR3nt: TGCAGTGCTAGCTGGGGAGGCAATCAGCCCCAGCATTTT
v_gene: TRBV5-1; d_gene: TRBD2; abundance: many; j_gene: TRBJ2-3; CDR3aa: CASSFGIAGPSTDTQYF; CDR3nt: TGCGCCAGCAGCTTTGGAATAGCGGGGCCCAGCACAGATACGCAGTATTTT
v_gene: TRBV7-2; d_gene: NA; abundance: many; j_gene: TRBJ1-5; CDR3aa: CASSPNLGNQPQHF; CDR3nt: TGTGCCAGCAGCCCAAACCTGGGCAATCAGCCCCAGCATTTT
v_gene: TRBV6-6; d_gene: TRBD2; abundance: many; j_gene: TRBJ2-4; CDR3aa: CASSYSGPGLGDIQYF; CDR3nt: TGTGCCAGCAGTTACTCGGGCCCGGGACTAGGGGACATTCAGTACTTC
v_gene: TRBV10-3; d_gene: TRBD1; abundance: many; j_gene: TRBJ1-5; CDR3aa: CAISERQGGWQPQHF; CDR3nt: TGTGCCATCAGTGAGCGACAGGGAGGGTGGCAGCCCCAGCATTTT
v_gene: TRBV18; d_gene: NA; abundance: many; j_gene: TRBJ1-1; CDR3aa: CASSRNTGTTEAFF; CDR3nt: TGTGCCAGCTCCCGGAACACAGGGACCACTGAAGCTTTCTTT
v_gene: TRBV2; d_gene: TRBD1; abundance: many; j_gene: TRBJ1-3; CDR3aa: CASSERQGASNGNTIYF; CDR3nt: TGTGCCAGCAGTGAGCGACAGGGGGCGAGTAACGGAAACACCATATATTTT
v_gene: TRBV7-2; d_gene: TRBD2; abundance: few; j_gene: TRBJ2-7; CDR3aa: CASSLASGRAYEQYF; CDR3nt: TGTGCCAGCAGCTTAGCTAGCGGGAGGGCCTACGAGCAGTACTTC
v_gene: TRBV28; d_gene: NA; abundance: many; j_gene: TRBJ1-1; CDR3aa: CASSLKQANTEAFF; CDR3nt: TGTGCCAGCAGTTTAAAACAGGCGAACACTGAAGCTTTCTTT
v_gene: TRBV7-2; d_gene: TRBD2; abundance: many; j_gene: TRBJ2-1; CDR3aa: CASSSSWAGVNEQFF; CDR3nt: TGTGCCAGCAGCTCCTCATGGGCGGGGGTCAATGAGCAGTTCTTC
v_gene: TRBV28; d_gene: NA; abundance: few; j_gene: TRBJ2-3; CDR3aa: CATRRTDTQYF; CDR3nt: TGTGCCACCAGACGAACAGATACGCAGTATTTT
v_gene: TRBV2; d_gene: NA; abundance: many; j_gene: TRBJ2-5; CDR3aa: CASSEGGETQYF; CDR3nt: TGTGCCAGCAGTGAAGGTGGGGAGACCCAGTACTTC
v_gene: TRBV24-1; d_gene: TRBD2; abundance: NA; j_gene: TRBJ2-5; CDR3aa: CATSDPAGRGTQETQYF; CDR3nt: TGTGCCACCAGTGACCCCGCCGGGAGGGGGACTCAAGAGACCCAGTACTTC
v_gene: TRBV12-5; d_gene: NA; abundance: many; j_gene: TRBJ2-1; CDR3aa: CASGAGGENEQFF; CDR3nt: TGTGCTAGTGGTGCCGGAGGGGAGAATGAGCAGTTCTTC
v_gene: TRBV7-6; d_gene: NA; abundance: NA; j_gene: TRBJ1-3; CDR3aa: CASSPNTGDSGDTIYF; CDR3nt: TGTGCCAGCAGCCCCAATACAGGCGACTCTGGAGACACCATATATTTT
v_gene: TRBV5-6; d_gene: TRBD2; abundance: many; j_gene: TRBJ2-5; CDR3aa: CASSLQLAGETQYF; CDR3nt: TGTGCCAGCAGCTTGCAACTAGCGGGAGAGACCCAGTACTTC
v_gene: TRBV7-8; d_gene: TRBD2; abundance: many; j_gene: TRBJ2-3; CDR3aa: CASTHKRETDTQYF; CDR3nt: TGTGCCAGCACCCACAAGCGGGAGACAGATACGCAGTATTTT
v_gene: TRBV25-1; d_gene: TRBD1; abundance: many; j_gene: TRBJ2-3; CDR3aa: CASSRGTGDTDTQYF; CDR3nt: TGTGCCAGCAGTCGGGGGACAGGGGACACAGATACGCAGTATTTT
v_gene: TRBV28; d_gene: NA; abundance: many; j_gene: TRBJ1-2; CDR3aa: CASSLRRAVYGYTF; CDR3nt: TGTGCCAGCAGTTTAAGGCGGGCTGTCTATGGCTACACCTTC
v_gene: TRBV24-1; d_gene: TRBD1; abundance: few; j_gene: TRBJ2-2; CDR3aa: CATSDNVPGQGGTGELFF; CDR3nt: TGTGCCACCAGTGACAACGTCCCGGGACAGGGTGGAACCGGGGAGCTGTTTTTT
v_gene: TRBV12-3/TRBV12-4; d_gene: TRBD1; abundance: many; j_gene: TRBJ1-5; CDR3aa: CASSTGEFQPQHF; CDR3nt: TGTGCCAGTTCGACAGGGGAGTTTCAGCCCCAGCATTTT
v_gene: TRBV6-2/TRBV6-3; d_gene: TRBD2; abundance: NA; j_gene: TRBJ2-1; CDR3aa: CASQTSRRYEQFF; CDR3nt: TGTGCCAGCCAGACTAGCAGAAGGTATGAGCAGTTCTTC
v_gene: TRBV25-1; d_gene: NA; abundance: many; j_gene: TRBJ1-1; CDR3aa: CASSDPYTEAFF; CDR3nt: TGTGCCAGCAGTGACCCGTACACTGAAGCTTTCTTT
v_gene: TRBV6-5; d_gene: NA; abundance: few; j_gene: TRBJ2-7; CDR3aa: CASSYFGSQSHEQYF; CDR3nt: TGTGCCAGCAGTTACTTCGGTTCCCAGAGCCACGAGCAGTACTTC
v_gene: TRBV5-6; d_gene: NA; abundance: many; j_gene: TRBJ1-5; CDR3aa: CASSLAGDANQPQHF; CDR3nt: TGTGCCAGCAGCTTGGCGGGGGACGCTAATCAGCCCCAGCATTTT
v_gene: TRBV11-2; d_gene: TRBD1; abundance: many; j_gene: TRBJ2-5; CDR3aa: CASSLGQGAGETQYF; CDR3nt: TGTGCCAGCAGCTTAGGCCAGGGGGCCGGAGAGACCCAGTACTTC
v_gene: TRBV20-1; d_gene: TRBD2; abundance: many; j_gene: TRBJ2-5; CDR3aa: CSSTSGLQETQYF; CDR3nt: TGCAGCAGTACATCGGGACTACAAGAGACCCAGTACTTC
v_gene: TRBV7-8; d_gene: NA; abundance: NA; j_gene: TRBJ1-5; CDR3aa: CASSLNRNNQPQHF; CDR3nt: TGTGCCAGCAGCCTTAACAGGAACAATCAGCCCCAGCATTTT
v_gene: TRBV9; d_gene: NA; abundance: few; j_gene: TRBJ1-1; CDR3aa: CASSVGVGPGTEAFF; CDR3nt: TGTGCCAGCAGCGTAGGAGTCGGCCCGGGGACTGAAGCTTTCTTT
v_gene: TRBV12-3/TRBV12-4; d_gene: NA; abundance: many; j_gene: TRBJ1-1; CDR3aa: CASSLAGQNTEAFF; CDR3nt: TGTGCCAGCAGTTTGGCCGGACAGAACACTGAAGCTTTCTTT
v_gene: TRBV2; d_gene: NA; abundance: few; j_gene: TRBJ2-3; CDR3aa: CASGGNLGITDTQYF; CDR3nt: TGTGCCAGCGGGGGAAATTTGGGGATCACAGATACGCAGTATTTT
v_gene: TRBV14; d_gene: TRBD1; abundance: many; j_gene: TRBJ1-2; CDR3aa: CASSQTGPNVCYTF; CDR3nt: TGTGCCAGCAGCCAGACAGGGCCTAATGTTTGCTACACCTTC
v_gene: TRBV12-3/TRBV12-4; d_gene: TRBD1; abundance: many; j_gene: TRBJ1-2; CDR3aa: CASTATGFYGYTF; CDR3nt: TGTGCCAGCACCGCGACAGGGTTTTATGGCTACACCTTC
v_gene: TRBV12-3/TRBV12-4; d_gene: TRBD1; abundance: NA; j_gene: TRBJ1-2; CDR3aa: CASSGDRASANYGYTF; CDR3nt: TGTGCCAGCAGTGGGGACAGGGCATCCGCTAACTATGGCTACACCTTC